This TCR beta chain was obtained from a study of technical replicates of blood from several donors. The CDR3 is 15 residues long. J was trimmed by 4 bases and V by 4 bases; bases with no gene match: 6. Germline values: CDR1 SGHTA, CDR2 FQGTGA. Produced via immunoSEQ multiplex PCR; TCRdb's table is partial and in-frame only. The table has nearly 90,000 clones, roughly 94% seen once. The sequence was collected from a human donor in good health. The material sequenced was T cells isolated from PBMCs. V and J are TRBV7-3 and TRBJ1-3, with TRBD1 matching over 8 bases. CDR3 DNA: TGTGCCAGCAGCTCAACAGGGGGAGTCGGAAACACCATATATTTT. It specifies CASSSTGGVGNTIYF.